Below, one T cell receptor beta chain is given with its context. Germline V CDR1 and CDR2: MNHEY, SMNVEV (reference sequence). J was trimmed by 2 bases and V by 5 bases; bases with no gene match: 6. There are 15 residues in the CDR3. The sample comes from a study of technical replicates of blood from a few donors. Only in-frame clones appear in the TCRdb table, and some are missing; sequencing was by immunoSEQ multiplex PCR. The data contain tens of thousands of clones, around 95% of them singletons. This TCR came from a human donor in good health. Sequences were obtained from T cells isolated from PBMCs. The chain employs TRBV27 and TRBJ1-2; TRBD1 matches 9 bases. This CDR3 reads CASSQRQGGNYGYTF. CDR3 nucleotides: TGTGCCAGCAGTCAAAGACAGGGGGGGAACTATGGCTACACCTTC.